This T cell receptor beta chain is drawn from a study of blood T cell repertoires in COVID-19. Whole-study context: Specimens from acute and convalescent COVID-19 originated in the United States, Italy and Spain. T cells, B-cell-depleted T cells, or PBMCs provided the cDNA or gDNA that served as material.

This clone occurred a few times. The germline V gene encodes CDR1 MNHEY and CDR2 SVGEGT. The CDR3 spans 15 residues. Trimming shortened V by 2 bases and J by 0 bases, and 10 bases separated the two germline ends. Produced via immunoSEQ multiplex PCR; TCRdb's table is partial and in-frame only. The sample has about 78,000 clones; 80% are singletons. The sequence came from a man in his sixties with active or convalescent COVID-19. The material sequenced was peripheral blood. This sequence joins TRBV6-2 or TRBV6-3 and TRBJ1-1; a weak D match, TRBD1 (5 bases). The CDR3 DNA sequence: TGTGCCAGCAGTTACCCAGGACACCTGAACACTGAAGCTTTCTTT. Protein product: CASSYPGHLNTEAFF.